Given below is one T cell receptor beta chain in context. What it recognizes is unknown. The CDR3 has 14 amino acids. Germline CDR1 MGHRA, CDR2 YSYEKL. This specimen belongs to a study of monozygotic twins with inflammatory bowel disease. The study's findings and limits: IBD patients showed reduced TCRbeta diversity (inverse Simpson) versus healthy co-twins.

Starting material for each TCR library was roughly 3,500 ng of total RNA. Template switching appended UMIs that held a 6-nucleotide sample barcode. Both TCRalpha and TCRbeta cDNA were subjected to two nested PCRs lasting about 17 and 10 cycles. Each CDR3 protein gets one entry in TCRdb, which reprocessed the 5' RACE reads and gives no DNA. This sample's table reports about 130,000 distinct CDR3 sequences. The clonotype originates from a human donor with ulcerative colitis or Crohn's disease, or a healthy co-twin of an affected twin (not recorded which). Sequenced: blood. The J gene is TRBJ2-7, the V gene TRBV4-1; TCRdb gives TRBD1 as the D gene, but with no DNA this cannot be confirmed. CDR3: CASSQTGPPYEQYF.